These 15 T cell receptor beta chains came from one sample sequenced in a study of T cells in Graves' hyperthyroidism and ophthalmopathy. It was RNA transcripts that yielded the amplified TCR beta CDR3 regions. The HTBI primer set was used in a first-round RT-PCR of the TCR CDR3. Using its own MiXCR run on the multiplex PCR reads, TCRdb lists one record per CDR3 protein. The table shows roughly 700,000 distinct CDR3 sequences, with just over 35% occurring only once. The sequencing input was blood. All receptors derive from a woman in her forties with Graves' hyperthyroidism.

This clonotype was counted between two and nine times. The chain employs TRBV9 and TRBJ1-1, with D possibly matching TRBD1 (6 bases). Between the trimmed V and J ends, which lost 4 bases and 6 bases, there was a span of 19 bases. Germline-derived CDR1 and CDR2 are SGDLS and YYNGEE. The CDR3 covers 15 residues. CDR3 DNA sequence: TGTGCCAGCAGCTCAAAAAGGGGGGGCAGCTCTGAAGCTTTCTTT. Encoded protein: CASSSKRGGSSEAFF.

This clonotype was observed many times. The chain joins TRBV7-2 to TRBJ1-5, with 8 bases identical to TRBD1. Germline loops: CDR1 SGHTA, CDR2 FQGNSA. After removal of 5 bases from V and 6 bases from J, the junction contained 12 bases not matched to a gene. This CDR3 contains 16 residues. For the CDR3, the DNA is TGTGCCAGCAGCCAAGGTGGAACAGGGGGAAGTCAGCCCCAGCATTTT. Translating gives CASSQGGTGGSQPQHF.

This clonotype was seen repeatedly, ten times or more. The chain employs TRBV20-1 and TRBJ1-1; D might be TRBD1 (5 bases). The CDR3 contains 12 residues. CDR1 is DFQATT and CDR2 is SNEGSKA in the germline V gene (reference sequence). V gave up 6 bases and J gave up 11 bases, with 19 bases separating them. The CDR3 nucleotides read TGCAGTGCCGGAGAGGGTCAGGGTCGGGCTTTCTTT. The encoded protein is CSAGEGQGRAFF.

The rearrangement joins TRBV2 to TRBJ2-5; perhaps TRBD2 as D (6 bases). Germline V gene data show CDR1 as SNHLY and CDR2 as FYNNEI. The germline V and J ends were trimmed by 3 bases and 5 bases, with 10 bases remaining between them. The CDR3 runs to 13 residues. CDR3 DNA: TGTGCCAGCAGTGATGGGGAGGACGAGACCCAGTACTTC. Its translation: CASSDGEDETQYF.

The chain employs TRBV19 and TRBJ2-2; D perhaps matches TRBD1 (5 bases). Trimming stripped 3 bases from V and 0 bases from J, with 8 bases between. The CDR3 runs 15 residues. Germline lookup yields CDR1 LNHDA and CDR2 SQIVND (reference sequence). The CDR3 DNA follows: TGTGCCAGTAGTATGGTCAGGGCGAACACCGGGGAGCTGTTTTTT. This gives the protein CASSMVRANTGELFF. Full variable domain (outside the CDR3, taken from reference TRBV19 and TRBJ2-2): DGGITQSPKYLFRKEGQNVTLSCEQNLNHDAMYWYRQDPGQGLRLIYYSQIVNDFQKGDIAEGYSVSREKKESFPLTVTSAQKNPTAFYLCASSMVRANTGELFFGEGSRLTVL.

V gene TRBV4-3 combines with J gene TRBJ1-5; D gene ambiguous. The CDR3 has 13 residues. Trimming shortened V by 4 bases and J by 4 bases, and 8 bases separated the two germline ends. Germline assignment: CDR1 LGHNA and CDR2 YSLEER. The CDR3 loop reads CASSRGRNQPQHF. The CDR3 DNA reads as TGCGCCAGCAGCCGCGGACGAAATCAGCCCCAGCATTTT.

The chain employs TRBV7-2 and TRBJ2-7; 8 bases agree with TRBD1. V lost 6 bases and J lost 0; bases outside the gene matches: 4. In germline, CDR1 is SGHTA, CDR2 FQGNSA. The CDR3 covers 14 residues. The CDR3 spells CASRRDRTSYEQYF. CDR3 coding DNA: TGTGCCAGCAGGCGGGACAGGACCTCCTACGAGCAGTACTTC.

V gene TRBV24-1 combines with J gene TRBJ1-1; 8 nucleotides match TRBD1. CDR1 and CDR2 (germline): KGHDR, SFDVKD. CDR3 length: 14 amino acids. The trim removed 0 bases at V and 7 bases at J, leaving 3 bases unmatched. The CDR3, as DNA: TGTGCCACCAGTGATTTGCGCGGGACAGGTGAAGCTTTCTTT. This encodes CATSDLRGTGEAFF.

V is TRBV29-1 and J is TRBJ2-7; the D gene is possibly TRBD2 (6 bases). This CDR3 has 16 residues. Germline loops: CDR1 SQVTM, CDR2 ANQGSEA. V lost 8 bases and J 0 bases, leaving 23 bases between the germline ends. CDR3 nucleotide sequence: TGCAGCTTAGCGCGGGGTCTTCTCATAAGCTCCTACGAGCAGTACTTC. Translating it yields CSLARGLLISSYEQYF.

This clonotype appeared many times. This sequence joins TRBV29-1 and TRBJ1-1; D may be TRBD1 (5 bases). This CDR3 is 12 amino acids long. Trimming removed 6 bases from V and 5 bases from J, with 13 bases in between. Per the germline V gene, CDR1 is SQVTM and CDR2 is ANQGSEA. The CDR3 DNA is TGCAGCGTATTTGATAGGGGAACTGAAGCTTTCTTT. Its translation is CSVFDRGTEAFF.

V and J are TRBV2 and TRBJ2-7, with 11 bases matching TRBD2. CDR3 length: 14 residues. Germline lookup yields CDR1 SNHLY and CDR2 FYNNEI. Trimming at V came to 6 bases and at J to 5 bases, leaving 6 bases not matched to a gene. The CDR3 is CASSPSGRYHEQYF. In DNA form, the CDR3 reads TGTGCCAGCAGCCCTAGCGGGAGGTACCACGAGCAGTACTTC.

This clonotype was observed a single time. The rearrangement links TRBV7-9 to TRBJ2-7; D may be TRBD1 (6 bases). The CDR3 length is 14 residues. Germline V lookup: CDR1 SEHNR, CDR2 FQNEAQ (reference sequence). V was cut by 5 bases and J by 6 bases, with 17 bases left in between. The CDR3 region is CASSERTARSEQYF. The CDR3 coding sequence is TGTGCCAGCAGCGAACGGACAGCGCGGTCCGAGCAGTACTTC. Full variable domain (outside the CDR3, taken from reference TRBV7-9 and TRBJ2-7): DTGVSQNPRHKITKRGQNVTFRCDPISEHNRLYWYRQTLGQGPEFLTYFQNEAQLEKSRLLSDRFSAERPKGSFSTLEIQRTEQGDSAMYLCASSERTARSEQYFGPGTRLTVT.

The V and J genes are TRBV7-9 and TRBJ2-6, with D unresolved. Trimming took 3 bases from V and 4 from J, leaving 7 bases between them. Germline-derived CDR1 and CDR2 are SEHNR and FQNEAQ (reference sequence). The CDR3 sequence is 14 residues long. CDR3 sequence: CASSFFTGANVLTF. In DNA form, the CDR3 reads TGTGCCAGCAGCTTCTTCACCGGGGCCAACGTCCTGACTTTC.

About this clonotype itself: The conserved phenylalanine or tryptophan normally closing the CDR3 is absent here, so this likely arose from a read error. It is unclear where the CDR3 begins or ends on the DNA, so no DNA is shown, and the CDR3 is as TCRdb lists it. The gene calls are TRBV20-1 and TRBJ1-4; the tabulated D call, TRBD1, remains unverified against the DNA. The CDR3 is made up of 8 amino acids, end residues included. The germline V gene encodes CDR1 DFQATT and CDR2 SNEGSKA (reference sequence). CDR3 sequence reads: CSASRQGA.

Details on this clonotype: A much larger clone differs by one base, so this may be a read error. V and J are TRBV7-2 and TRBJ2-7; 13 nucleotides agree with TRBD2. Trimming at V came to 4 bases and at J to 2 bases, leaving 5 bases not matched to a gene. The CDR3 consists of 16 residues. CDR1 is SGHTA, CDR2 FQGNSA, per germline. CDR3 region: CASSWTSGGSPYEQYF. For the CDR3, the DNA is TGTGCCAGCAGCTGGACTAGCGGGGGTTCCCCCTACGAGCAGTACTTC.